This TCR beta chain was captured in a study of post-analysis software for immune sequencing data. Across the whole study: The disease courses spanned relapsing-remitting, secondary progressive and progressive-relapsing forms of multiple sclerosis.

Per germline, CDR1 SSHAT and CDR2 FNYEAQ (reference sequence). The CDR3 totals 13 residues. General observations from the study: F measure clustering grouped samples strongly by preparation batch. Patients showed TRBV5-6, TRBV5-1 and TRBV20-1 among five TRBV segments more frequent than in controls.

This clonotype was seen repeatedly, ten times or more. Its cognate antigen is unknown. Mismatch with germline at one junction end may stem from a read error. Prepared TCR beta cDNA libraries contained unique molecular identifiers. TCRdb independently ran MiXCR on the PCR reads; one entry per CDR3 protein. Of approximately 400,000 distinct CDR3 sequences in the sample, around 33% were seen once. The V gene is TRBV7-7, the J gene TRBJ2-5; perhaps TRBD2 as D (6 bases). This TCR came from a girl aged 5 to 17 with multiple sclerosis. Input material: blood. The CDR3 nucleotides are TGTGCTAGCAGCTCGACTAGCCAAGAGACCCAGTACTTC. Translating gives CASSSTSQETQYF.